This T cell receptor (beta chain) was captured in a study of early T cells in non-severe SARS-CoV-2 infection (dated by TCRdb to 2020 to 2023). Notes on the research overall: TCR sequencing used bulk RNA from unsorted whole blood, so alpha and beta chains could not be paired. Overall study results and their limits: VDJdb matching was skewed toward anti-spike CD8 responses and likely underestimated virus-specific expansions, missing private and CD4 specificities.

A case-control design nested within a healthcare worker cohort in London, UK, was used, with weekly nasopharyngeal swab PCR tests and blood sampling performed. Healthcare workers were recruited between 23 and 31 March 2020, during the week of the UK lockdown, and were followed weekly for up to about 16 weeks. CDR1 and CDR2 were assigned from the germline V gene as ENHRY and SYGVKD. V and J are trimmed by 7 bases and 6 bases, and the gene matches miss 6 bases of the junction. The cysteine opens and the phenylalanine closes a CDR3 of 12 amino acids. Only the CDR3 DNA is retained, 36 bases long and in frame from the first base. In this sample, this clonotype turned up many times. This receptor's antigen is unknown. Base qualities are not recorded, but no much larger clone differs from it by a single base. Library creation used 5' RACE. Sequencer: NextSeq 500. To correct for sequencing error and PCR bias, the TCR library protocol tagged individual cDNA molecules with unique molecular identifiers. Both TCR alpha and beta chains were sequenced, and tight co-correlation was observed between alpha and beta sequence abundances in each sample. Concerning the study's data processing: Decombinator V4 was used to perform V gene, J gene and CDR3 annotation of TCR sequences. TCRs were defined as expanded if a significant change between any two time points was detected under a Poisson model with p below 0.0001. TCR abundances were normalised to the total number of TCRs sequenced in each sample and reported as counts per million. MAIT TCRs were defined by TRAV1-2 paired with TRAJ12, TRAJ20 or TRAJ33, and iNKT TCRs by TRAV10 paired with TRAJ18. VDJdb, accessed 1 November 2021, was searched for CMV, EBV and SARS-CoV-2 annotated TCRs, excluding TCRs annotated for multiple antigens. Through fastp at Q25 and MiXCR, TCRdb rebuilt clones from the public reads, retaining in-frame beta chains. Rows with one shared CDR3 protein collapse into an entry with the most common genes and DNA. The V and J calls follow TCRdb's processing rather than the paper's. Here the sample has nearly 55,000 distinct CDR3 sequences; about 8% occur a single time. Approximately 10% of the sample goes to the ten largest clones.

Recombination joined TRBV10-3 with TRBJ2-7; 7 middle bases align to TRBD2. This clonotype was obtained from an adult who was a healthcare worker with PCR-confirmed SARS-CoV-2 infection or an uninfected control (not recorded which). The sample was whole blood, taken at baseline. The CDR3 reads CAIKGGSTEQYF. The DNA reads TGTGCCATCAAGGGCGGGAGCACCGAGCAGTACTTC.